These 17 T cell receptor beta chains share one sample of origin, sequenced in a study of T cells after yellow fever vaccination. TCRdb re-derived calls from the 5' RACE reads in MiXCR, one entry per CDR3 protein. Among about 57,000 distinct CDR3 sequences listed, 7.4% were seen once. The sequences come from CD8+ T cells sorted from PBMCs, collected 15 days after the yellow fever booster vaccination. All receptors derive from a man between 25 and 39 years old who received the YFV17D yellow fever vaccine.

This clonotype was seen ten or more times. The gene calls are TRBV24-1 and TRBJ2-1; D gene unclear. Between the trimmed V and J ends, which lost 5 bases and 5 bases, there was a span of 6 bases. The CDR3 contains 12 residues. Looked up from germline, CDR1 is KGHDR and CDR2 is SFDVKD. CDR3 sequence (DNA): TGTGCCACCAGTGGTGGGAACAATGAGCAGTTCTTC. It encodes CATSGGNNEQFF.

The chain combines TRBV3-1 with TRBJ2-1, with 13 bases lining up with TRBD2. V gave up 4 bases and J gave up 6 bases; unmatched junction bases: 6. Per germline, CDR1 LGHDT and CDR2 YNNKEL (reference sequence). This CDR3 contains 16 residues. In DNA, the CDR3 is TGTGCCAGCAGCCGAGGGGGACTAGCGGGAATCAATGAGCAGTTCTTC. Protein sequence: CASSRGGLAGINEQFF.

This clonotype has a count of ten or more. This chain joins TRBV7-2 and TRBJ1-5; D is undetermined. CDR3 length: 15 amino acids. CDR1 and CDR2 (germline): SGHTA, FQGNSA. Between the trimmed V and J ends, which lost 1 base and 3 bases, there was a span of 10 bases. Here the CDR3 reads CASSLDGLYNQPQHF. CDR3 coding DNA: TGTGCCAGCAGCTTAGACGGCCTCTACAATCAGCCCCAGCATTTT.

This clonotype was recorded many times. For the CDR3, the DNA is TGTGCCACCAGTGATCATACACTCGGGCAGGGAAACATTCAGTACTTC. Amino acid sequence: CATSDHTLGQGNIQYF. The chain recombines TRBV24-1 with TRBJ2-4, with D possibly matching TRBD1 (5 bases). V shed 3 bases and J shed 6 bases, with 17 bases lying between them. The germline V gene encodes CDR1 KGHDR and CDR2 SFDVKD. This CDR3 has 16 residues.

This clonotype has a count of ten or more. V and J are TRBV27 and TRBJ2-3; the D gene is possibly TRBD1 (7 bases). The length of the CDR3 is 15 residues. V was pared by 7 bases and J by 3 bases, with 17 bases between. Germline V gene data show CDR1 as MNHEY and CDR2 as SMNVEV (reference sequence). The CDR3 DNA follows: TGTGCCAGCATGCGGGGACAGCAAGGAACAGATACGCAGTATTTT. Translation gives CASMRGQQGTDTQYF.

This clonotype was found many times. V usage is TRBV6-1 and J usage is TRBJ2-3; possible D gene TRBD2, 6 bases. The germline V gene encodes CDR1 MNHNS and CDR2 SASEGT. V was shortened by 8 bases and J by 0 bases, with 15 bases between the two germline ends. The length of the CDR3 is 15 residues. The CDR3 coding sequence is TGTGCCAGCGCCTTAGGTACTAGCAGCACAGATACGCAGTATTTT. It translates to CASALGTSSTDTQYF.

This clonotype was recorded many times. This chain joins TRBV15 and TRBJ2-1, with 8 positions matching TRBD2. CDR1 LNHNV and CDR2 YYDKDF come from the germline V gene (reference sequence). The CDR3 sequence is 14 residues long. V shed 4 bases and J 12 bases; nucleotides not matched to a gene: 11. The chain's CDR3 is CATSIILADKVQFF. CDR3 coding DNA: TGTGCCACCAGCATTATACTAGCGGATAAGGTGCAGTTCTTC.

The chain recombines TRBV4-1 with TRBJ1-4; D not certain. The CDR3 covers 14 residues. V dropped 1 base and J dropped 8 bases, with 11 bases sitting between them. Germline-derived CDR1 and CDR2 are MGHRA and YSYEKL. CDR3 protein: CASSQVMWEEKLFF. CDR3 DNA: TGCGCCAGCAGCCAAGTCATGTGGGAGGAAAAACTGTTTTTT.

In this sample, this clonotype turned up many times. The chain links TRBV7-9 to TRBJ2-4, with TRBD2 matching 7 bases. CDR3 size: 15 residues. V shed 1 base, J shed 2 bases, and the junction held 2 bases outside the gene matches. Germline CDR1 reads SEHNR; CDR2 reads FQNEAQ (reference sequence). The CDR3, as DNA: TGTGCCAGCAGCTTAGTGGGAGGGTCCAAAAACATTCAGTACTTC. Protein: CASSLVGGSKNIQYF.

This clonotype was observed at least ten times. Here the CDR3 reads CSVDFQGASGYTF. CDR3 bases: TGCAGCGTTGATTTTCAGGGGGCGAGTGGCTACACCTTC. This sequence joins TRBV29-1 and TRBJ1-2, with 8 bases matching TRBD1. V was clipped by 3 bases and J by 7 bases; unmatched bases: 7. The CDR3 is 13 residues long. Germline values: CDR1 SQVTM, CDR2 ANQGSEA.

Many counts were recorded for this clonotype. The chain has TRBV20-1 and TRBJ2-1; D is possibly TRBD1 (6 bases). CDR3 size: 14 residues. Germline-derived CDR1 and CDR2 are DFQATT and SNEGSKA (reference sequence). The ends were cut back, 4 bases at V and 1 base at J, with 11 bases in the middle. The CDR3, as DNA: TGCAGTGCTATGACAGGCCGTTCCTACAATGAGCAGTTCTTC. Its translation is CSAMTGRSYNEQFF.

This clonotype was seen many times. V usage is TRBV6-5 and J usage is TRBJ2-5; 11 positions match TRBD2. This CDR3 contains 16 residues. Germline V gene sequence: CDR1 MNHEY, CDR2 SVGAGI. V was clipped by 1 base and J by 3 bases; unmatched bases: 4. The CDR3 loop reads CASSYLSSGRKETQYF. The CDR3 DNA sequence: TGTGCCAGCAGTTACTTATCTAGCGGGAGGAAAGAGACCCAGTACTTC.

This clonotype was recorded many times. V is TRBV13 and J is TRBJ2-3; TRBD2 matches 7 bases. The germline V gene has CDR1 PRHDT and CDR2 FYEKMQ (reference sequence). This CDR3 spans 14 amino acids. V shed 0 bases, J shed 5 bases, and the junction held 2 bases outside the gene matches. CDR3 DNA: TGTGCCAGCAGCTTAGGCCGCGGGGGAGATACGCAGTATTTT. Amino acids: CASSLGRGGDTQYF.

This clonotype was picked up many times. The chain is built from TRBV15 and TRBJ2-2; maybe TRBD1 (5 bases). Germline V gene lookup returns CDR1 LNHNV and CDR2 YYDKDF (reference sequence). This CDR3 contains 15 residues. V was clipped by 0 bases and J by 2 bases, with 7 bases between them. CDR3 nucleotide sequence: TGTGCCACCAGCAGAGATAGGGGAAACACCGGGGAGCTGTTTTTT. This translates into CATSRDRGNTGELFF.

Many counts were recorded for this clonotype. V usage is TRBV27 and J usage is TRBJ2-2; the D gene could be TRBD1 or TRBD2 (5 bases each). Deletions cut 7 bases from V and 4 bases from J, with 13 bases between. CDR1 MNHEY and CDR2 SMNVEV come from the germline V gene (reference sequence). The CDR3 has 14 residues. CDR3 DNA: TGTGCCAGCACGTATGGGGGAGTCACCGGGGAGCTGTTTTTT. It translates to CASTYGGVTGELFF.

This clonotype was seen ten or more times. The chain has TRBV5-1 and TRBJ2-3, with D perhaps TRBD1 (6 bases). The germline CDR1 and CDR2 sequences are SGHRS and YFSETQ. With 4 bases removed from V and 2 bases from J, the gap between germline ends came to 11 bases. The CDR3 consists of 14 residues. CDR3 DNA: TGCGCCAGCAGCACACAGGGATACACAGATACGCAGTATTTT. This sequence encodes CASSTQGYTDTQYF.

The table lists this clonotype with many counts. The V call is TRBV7-9, the J call TRBJ1-5; perhaps TRBD1 as D (5 bases). The germline gives CDR1 SEHNR, CDR2 FQNEAQ (reference sequence). V gave up 3 bases and J gave up 7 bases, with 10 bases separating them. The CDR3 has 13 amino acids. The CDR3 DNA is TGTGCCAGCAGCTTTGGCAGGGAACAGCCCCAGCATTTT. The encoded protein is CASSFGREQPQHF.